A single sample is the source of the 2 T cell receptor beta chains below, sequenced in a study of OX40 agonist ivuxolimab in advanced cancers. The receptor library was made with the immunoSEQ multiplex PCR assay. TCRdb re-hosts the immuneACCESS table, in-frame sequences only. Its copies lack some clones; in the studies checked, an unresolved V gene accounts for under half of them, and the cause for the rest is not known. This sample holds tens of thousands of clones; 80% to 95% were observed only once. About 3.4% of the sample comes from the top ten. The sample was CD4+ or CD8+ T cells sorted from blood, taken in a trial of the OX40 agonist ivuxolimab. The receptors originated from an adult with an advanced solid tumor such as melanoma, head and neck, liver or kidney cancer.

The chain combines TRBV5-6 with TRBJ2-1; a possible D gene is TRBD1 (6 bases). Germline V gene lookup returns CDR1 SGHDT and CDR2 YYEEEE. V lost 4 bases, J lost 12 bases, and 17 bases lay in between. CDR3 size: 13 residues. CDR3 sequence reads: CASSHGRGQWQFF. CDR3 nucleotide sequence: TGTGCCAGCAGCCACGGCAGGGGACAATGGCAGTTCTTC.

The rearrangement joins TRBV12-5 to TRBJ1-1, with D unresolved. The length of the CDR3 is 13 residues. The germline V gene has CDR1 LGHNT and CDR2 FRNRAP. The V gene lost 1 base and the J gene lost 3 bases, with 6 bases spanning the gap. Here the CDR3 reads CASGLDPYTEAFF. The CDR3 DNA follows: TGTGCTAGTGGTTTGGACCCTTACACTGAAGCTTTCTTT.